This T cell receptor (beta chain) was sequenced for a study of blood T cell repertoires in COVID-19 (dated by TCRdb to the early 2020s). Regarding the research as a whole: The collaborator samples originated in the United States, Italy and Spain and spanned the acute and convalescent phases of COVID-19. Subjects who had been exposed to COVID-19, were actively infected with it, or had recovered from it provided the deeply sampled blood TCRbeta repertoires that made up the dataset. Samples were obtained from the ongoing ImmuneRACE study (first 160 participants) and from 950 to 1,500 subjects provided by 6 global collaborators. Sample metadata almost always included a de-identified subject ID, COVID-19 status, age in years and sex. The material from the prospective study consisted of cDNA or gDNA derived from T cells, B-cell-depleted T cells, or PBMCs. Where available, HLA class I and class II types were taken from metadata supplied by the sample provider and were not determined by assay-based typing. The repertoires were made available in a free public database intended to serve as a resource for research on the immune response to SARS-CoV-2.

Participants in the prospective study were aged roughly 18 to 95 years, lived in some 24 United States geographic areas, and enrolled through a virtual design. In the prospective study, participants were assigned to cohorts based on the clinical history participants reported in a screening survey and a study questionnaire. Exposed participants had been in contact, within 2 weeks of entering the study, with a person who had a PCR-confirmed or clinician-diagnosed case of COVID-19. In the prospective study, mobile phlebotomists collected whole blood, serum and a nasopharyngeal or oropharyngeal swab from each participant. Over a roughly 2-month period, participants in the prospective study had the option of providing additional blood draws and questionnaires. Prospective study blood samples were shipped either frozen or at room temperature before DNA extraction. The immunoSEQ Assay, a bias-controlled multiplex PCR, was used to amplify TCRbeta CDR3 regions from genomic DNA. As for how the authors treated the data: Nucleated cell counts per sample were estimated from amplification of reference gene primers within the assay. To quantify the absolute abundance of each unique TCRbeta CDR3 rearrangement, sequence reads were collapsed and filtered. For each sample, productive Simpson clonality was calculated as the square root of Simpson's diversity index over productive rearrangements. The source is immuneACCESS, and TCRdb retained only in-frame sequences with V and J called. Part of the clones is not carried over; for the studies checked, unresolved V genes explain less than half of this, and the remainder is unexplained. V and J calls and clone size are given by that table; D and trimming were obtained from the DNA. This sample is represented by roughly 200,000 clones; around 88% of them were singletons. In total, the top ten clones hold around 4% of the sample.

Counted from cysteine to phenylalanine, this CDR3 has 14 amino acids. Only the CDR3 part of the read is kept: 42 bases, read in frame from the first base. Trimming at the junction amounts to 2 bases on V and 14 bases on J, and the germline ends lie 16 bases apart. Per the germline V gene (reference sequence), LNHDA is the CDR1 and SQIVND is the CDR2. Here is what the overall study found, with its caveats: Clinical and demographic metadata were provided uncurated, with the amount varying by source and participant.

As regards this clone: Its recognized antigen is unknown. Base qualities are missing; no much larger clone stands one base away.

The chain is assembled from TRBV19 and TRBJ1-6, and possibly TRBD1, on 6 matching bases. Material: PBMCs or T cells enriched from blood (not recorded which). This sequence originates from a woman under 40 who had been exposed to COVID-19. The sequenced DNA is TGTGCCAGTAGTATAAGGGGGTCCCCACTGACCCTCCACTTT. Translated, this gives CASSIRGSPLTLHF.